Presented here are 8 T cell receptor beta chains from one specimen sequenced in a study of prognosis after radiotherapy for stage I lung cancer. TCR beta CDR3 was amplified from genomic DNA by two-round multiplex PCR. Gene-specific TRBV and TRBJ primers were used in PCR round one. TCRdb redid the calling of the multiplex PCR reads with MiXCR, one entry per CDR3 protein. Of 51,000 or so distinct CDR3 sequences listed, about 32% are singletons. The sequencing used PBMCs, collected before or after stereotactic body radiation therapy (not recorded which). These receptors were collected from a donor over 45 with non-small cell lung cancer.

CDR3 nucleotide sequence: TGTGCCAGCAGTCGGAGGGACATATTCTCCTACGAGCAGTACTTC. This sequence encodes CASSRRDIFSYEQYF. J is TRBJ2-7 and V is TRBV12-3 or TRBV12-4; D is possibly TRBD1 or TRBD2 (6 bases each). This CDR3 region has 15 residues. V gave up 5 bases and J gave up 0 bases, with 14 bases separating them.

For this clonotype: This may come from a read error, since a much larger clone is one base off. The V gene is TRBV29-1, the J gene TRBJ2-3; possible D gene TRBD2, 6 bases. Per the germline V gene, CDR1 is SQVTM and CDR2 is ANQGSEA. The CDR3 has 12 amino acids. The CDR3 DNA reads as TGCATCGTCCGGGACTTAGGACCCGCGCAGTATTTT. It is translated as CIVRDLGPAQYF.

A word on this clonotype: A junction end diverges from the germline sequence, so it may reflect a read error. V gene TRBV10-3 combines with J gene TRBJ2-2, with a tentative D call TRBD2 (6 bases). CDR1 and CDR2 (germline): ENHRY, SYGVKD. CDR3 length equals 16 residues. The CDR3 nucleotides are TGTGCCATCAGTGAACGACTATCGGGAGAGGTCGGGGATCTGTTTTTT. Its protein is CAISERLSGEVGDLFF.

Comment on this clonotype: This likely came from a read error, as a far larger clone is one base away. The chain employs TRBV6-2 or TRBV6-3 and TRBJ2-2; 7 positions match TRBD2. Germline V gene sequence: CDR1 MNHEY, CDR2 SVGEGT. The V segment lost 9 bases and the J segment 3 bases; nucleotides outside the gene matches: 7. There are 14 residues in the CDR3. The CDR3 coding sequence is TGTGCCAGTGTGACGGGAGGCGACACCGGGGAGCTGTTTTTT. Protein product: CASVTGGDTGELFF.

This chain links TRBV12-3 or TRBV12-4 with TRBJ2-3, with D maybe TRBD1 (5 bases). This CDR3 contains 15 residues. V was clipped by 1 base and J by 1 base, with 9 bases between them. As DNA, the CDR3 is TGTGCCAGCAGTTTAGGGGGCGAAGGCACAGATACGCAGTATTTT. This gives the protein CASSLGGEGTDTQYF.

This clonotype was observed at least ten times. The chain has TRBV3-1 and TRBJ1-4; D is undetermined. Germline V gene sequence: CDR1 LGHDT, CDR2 YNNKEL (reference sequence). The CDR3 runs to 13 residues. The V and J ends lost 1 base and 14 bases respectively, with 14 bases between them. This CDR3 reads CASSQAPWSSLFF. The DNA for the CDR3 is TGTGCCAGCAGCCAAGCTCCCTGGTCTTCTCTGTTTTTT.

This chain joins TRBV6-2 or TRBV6-3 and TRBJ2-1; D call uncertain. CDR1 MNHEY and CDR2 SVGEGT come from the germline V gene. This CDR3 region has 16 residues. V was shortened by 6 bases and J by 5 bases, with 20 bases between the two germline ends. CDR3 protein: CASSHGSRMANNEQFF. As DNA, the CDR3 is TGTGCCAGCAGCCACGGTAGCAGGATGGCCAACAATGAGCAGTTCTTC.

This clonotype was detected once. With only one base between it and a far larger clone, this is likely a read error. The chain joins TRBV7-9 to TRBJ2-1; D unclear. The length of the CDR3 is 14 residues. Trimming stripped 7 bases from V and 0 bases from J, with 10 bases between. The V gene's germline CDR1 is SEHNR and CDR2 FQNEAQ (reference sequence). This CDR3 is CASIRSSSYNEQFF. CDR3 bases: TGTGCCAGCATCCGGAGTAGCTCCTACAATGAGCAGTTCTTC. Drawing the rest from reference TRBV7-9 and TRBJ2-1, the complete variable domain is DTGVSQNPRHKITKRGQNVTFRCDPISEHNRLYWYRQTLGQGPEFLTYFQNEAQLEKSRLLSDRFSAERPKGSFSTLEIQRTEQGDSAMYLCASIRSSSYNEQFFGPGTRLTVL.